Sequencing of this TCR beta chain was carried out in a study of human T cells and chemical hapten exposure. This clonotype has a count of ten or more. This sample's time point: patch test 1, 2 weeks after DPC sensitization. Specified treatment: therapeutic diphenylcyclopropenone sensitization with weekly scalp DPC. CDR1 and CDR2 from the germline V gene are MNHEY and SVGEGT. The CDR3 consists of 16 residues. V shed 2 bases, J shed 7 bases, and the junction held 8 bases outside the gene matches. MiXCR was run by TCRdb on the RACE reads, yielding one entry per CDR3 protein. Of about 360,000 distinct CDR3 sequences in the sample, approximately 4.4% were seen once.

This sequence originates from a woman aged 45 to 65 with alopecia areata. Some clones in this sample may be carry-over from other donors' samples. The gene calls are TRBV6-2 or TRBV6-3 and TRBJ2-3; TRBD1 matches at 11 bases. The specimen comprised whole blood, sampled in connection with sensitization to the hapten diphenylcyclopropenone (DPC). The CDR3 loop is CASSYHSGTGGNTQYF. The CDR3 region has the DNA TGTGCCAGCAGTTACCATTCTGGGACAGGGGGAAATACGCAGTATTTT.